This note documents a single TCR beta chain sequence. No antigen is known for it. This CDR3 region has 13 residues. V was trimmed by 2 bases and J by 9 bases, leaving 12 bases between them. The germline V gene encodes CDR1 SGHRS and CDR2 YFSETQ. The repertoire was sequenced with immunoSEQ multiplex PCR; TCRdb's copy has only in-frame clones and lacks some. This sample has around 26,000 clones, with 75% to 85% found just once. The unexposed donors gave CD4+ T cells in about 2011-2018, prior to COVID-19. After approximately 10 days of culture, CD4+ T cells were isolated. Cells permitting, SARS-CoV-2 S/N and four cold-coronavirus spikes were tested on unexposed-donor CD4+ T cells. These data are taken from a study of CD4 T cells in relation to SARS-CoV-2 and coronaviruses. Study summary: PBMCs were cultured with antigen for roughly nine days before TCR beta sequencing. Negative control cultures got HIV-1 Nef peptides or no peptide. Findings of the study overall: Monoreactive clones expanded significantly more to SARS-CoV-2 than crossreactive clones did.

The chain uses TRBV5-1 and TRBJ2-1, with D possibly being TRBD1 (6 bases). The source is a human donor in good health. Material: CD4+ T cells from PBMCs, cultured in vitro. DNA for the CDR3: TGCGCCAGCAGCTTAAACACAGGGCTTGAGCAGTTCTTC. This gives the protein CASSLNTGLEQFF.